The T cell receptor beta chain described here comes from a study of T cells in Graves' hyperthyroidism and ophthalmopathy. CDR3 length: 13 residues. CDR1 and CDR2 from the germline V gene are SGHTS and YDEGEE. Between the trimmed V and J ends, which lost 5 bases and 4 bases, there was a span of 9 bases. In this sample, this clonotype turned up a few times. RNA transcripts were the template for amplifying TCR beta CDR3 regions. First-round RT-PCR targeting the TCR CDR3 was performed with the HTBI primer set. Each CDR3 protein gets one entry after TCRdb re-called the multiplex PCR reads with MiXCR. The table records some 300,000 distinct CDR3 sequences, approximately 16% of them present only once.

The sample comprised blood. V gene TRBV5-8 combines with J gene TRBJ2-2; maybe TRBD1 (5 bases). The source is a young man with Graves' hyperthyroidism. In DNA form, the CDR3 reads TGTGCCAGCAGGTTCAGGGCCACCGGGGAGCTGTTTTTT. Translating gives CASRFRATGELFF.